This TCR beta chain was captured in a study of blood T cell repertoires in COVID-19. On the study more broadly: The United States, Italy and Spain provided the acute and convalescent COVID-19 samples. Nucleic acid was either cDNA or gDNA, and it came from T cells, B-cell-depleted T cells, or PBMCs.

V was clipped by 1 base and J by 6 bases, with 18 bases between them. The CDR3 length is 16 residues. Germline CDR1 SGHDN, CDR2 FVKESK. Per the authors' pipeline: Amplified reference gene primers provided the basis for estimating nucleated cell counts. Profiling relied on immunoSEQ multiplex PCR, and the TCRdb table lists in-frame clones only, not all of them. V, J and clone size derive from that table, while D and trimming were established from the DNA sequence. Of around 400,000 clones in the sample, roughly 86% were seen once. The V and J genes are TRBV14 and TRBJ1-2; D uncertain. Sequenced input: peripheral blood. The receptor was derived from an older woman with COVID-19, enrolled during active disease. The CDR3, as DNA: TGTGCCAGCAGCCAAGCTTTCAGAACCTCGTTAAATGGCTACACCTTC. Translation: CASSQAFRTSLNGYTF.